Listed below are T cell receptor beta chains from one sample, sequenced in a study of Ad26.COV2.S vaccination and SARS-CoV-2 variants. This table comes from immunoSEQ multiplex PCR, and its TCRdb copy is limited to in-frame clones, with some not included. The top ten hold roughly 3.9% of the sample, which has some 350,000 clones, approximately 90% seen once. Source: peripheral blood, taken after recovery from COVID-19. These receptors all come from a human donor who had recovered from COVID-19. CDR3s include the opening cysteine and the closing phenylalanine or tryptophan. D genes are given only for firm matches. Size is omitted from some rows. Given values are once, few, many or a class for expanded clones.

>-|TRBV10-1|-|TRBJ2-2
TGCGCCAGCAGCAACACAGGAGAGCTGTTTTTT
CASSNTGELFF
>-|TRBV5-6|-|TRBJ2-6
TGTGCCAGCGCCGACGTCCTGACCAACGTCCTGACTTTC
CASADVLTNVLTF
>-|TRBV19|TRBD1|TRBJ1-2
TGTGCCAGTAGTACAGGACAGGAAAACTATGGCTACACCTTC
CASSTGQENYGYTF
>-|TRBV29-1|-|TRBJ1-3
TGCAGCGTTCGGGGGGGGGCCTCTGGAAACACCATATATTTT
CSVRGGASGNTIYF
>-|TRBV20-1|-|TRBJ1-2
TGCAGTGCTAGTGGGACAAGCTATGGCTACACCTTC
CSASGTSYGYTF
>once|TRBV5-1|-|TRBJ2-2
TGCGCCAGCAGCTCACAGGGGTCATCTGTGGTGGGGGGTCCCGACACCGGGGAGCTGTTTTTT
CASSSQGSSVVGGPDTGELFF
>-|TRBV25-1|-|TRBJ2-2
TGTGCCAGCAGTGCAGGGGGGGGCGCGAACACCGGGGAGCTGTTTTTT
CASSAGGGANTGELFF
>-|TRBV19|-|TRBJ2-5
TGTGCCAGTAGTACCGGGGGTAGCGAGACCCAGTACTTC
CASSTGGSETQYF
>-|TRBV6-5|-|TRBJ1-2
TGTGCCAGCAGTTACGTGGACGTCTCTGGAGATGGCTACACCTTC
CASSYVDVSGDGYTF
>-|TRBV21-1|-|TRBJ2-2
TGTGCCAGCAGCAAAGTCTCCGTTATCTTATCTTCGAACAGGAATTCTTACCCCGGGGAGCTGTTTTTT
CASSKVSVILSSNRNSYPGELFF
>-|TRBV29-1|TRBD1|TRBJ2-7
TGCAGCGTCGGACAGGGGAGCTACGAGCAGTACTTC
CSVGQGSYEQYF
>-|TRBV3-1/TRBV3-2|-|TRBJ1-1
TGTGCCAGCAGCCAAGATCTGGGTTACACTGAAGCTTTCTTT
CASSQDLGYTEAFF
>-|TRBV5-1|TRBD1|TRBJ1-1
TGCGCCAGCAGTCCTATACAGGGGTGGAACACTGAAGCTTTCTTT
CASSPIQGWNTEAFF
>-|TRBV7-2|-|TRBJ1-5
TGTGCCAGCAGCTTAGAGGGGAGTCATCATTTT
CASSLEGSHHF
>-|TRBV5-1|TRBD1|TRBJ1-2
TGCGCCAGCAGCTTGGAAGGGACAGGGAGGAGTAACTATGGCTACACCTTC
CASSLEGTGRSNYGYTF
>-|TRBV7-6|TRBD2|TRBJ2-2
TGTGCCAGCAGCCTCCCCCAGCGGGGGGGCCGGACCGGGGAGCTGTTTTTT
CASSLPQRGGRTGELFF
>-|TRBV6-6|TRBD2|TRBJ2-7
TGTGCCAGCAGCAGCGGGACCCGAAGCTCCTACGAGCAGTACTTC
CASSSGTRSSYEQYF
>-|TRBV9|TRBD2|TRBJ2-3
TGTGCCAGCAGCGTAGCCACTCCGGGACTAGCCAGCACAGATACGCAGTATTTT
CASSVATPGLASTDTQYF